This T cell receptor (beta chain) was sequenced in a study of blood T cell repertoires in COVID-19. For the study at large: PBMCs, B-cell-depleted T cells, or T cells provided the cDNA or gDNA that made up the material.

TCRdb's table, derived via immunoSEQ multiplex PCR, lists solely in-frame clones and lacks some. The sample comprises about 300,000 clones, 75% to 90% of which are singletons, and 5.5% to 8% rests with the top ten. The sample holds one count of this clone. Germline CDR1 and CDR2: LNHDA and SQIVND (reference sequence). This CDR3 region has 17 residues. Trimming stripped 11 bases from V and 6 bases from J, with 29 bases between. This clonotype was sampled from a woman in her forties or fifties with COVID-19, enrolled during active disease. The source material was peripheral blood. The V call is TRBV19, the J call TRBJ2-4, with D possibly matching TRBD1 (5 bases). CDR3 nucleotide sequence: TGTGCCCGGACATCGGGTGTGGGGCTAGGTTCAAGAAACATTCAGTACTTC. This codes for CARTSGVGLGSRNIQYF. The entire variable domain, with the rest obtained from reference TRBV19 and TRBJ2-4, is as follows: DGGITQSPKYLFRKEGQNVTLSCEQNLNHDAMYWYRQDPGQGLRLIYYSQIVNDFQKGDIAEGYSVSREKKESFPLTVTSAQKNPTAFYLCARTSGVGLGSRNIQYFGAGTRLSVL.